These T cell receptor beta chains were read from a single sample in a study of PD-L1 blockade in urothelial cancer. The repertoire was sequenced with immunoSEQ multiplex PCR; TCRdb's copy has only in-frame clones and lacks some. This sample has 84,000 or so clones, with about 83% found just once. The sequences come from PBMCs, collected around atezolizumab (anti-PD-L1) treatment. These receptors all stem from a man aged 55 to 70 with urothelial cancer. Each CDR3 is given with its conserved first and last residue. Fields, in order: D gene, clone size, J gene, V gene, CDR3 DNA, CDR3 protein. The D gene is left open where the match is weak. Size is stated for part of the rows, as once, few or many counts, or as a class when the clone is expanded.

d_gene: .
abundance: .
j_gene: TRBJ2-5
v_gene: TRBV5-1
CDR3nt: TGCGCCAGCAGCGTATCAGCGGCAGAGCAAGAGACCCAGTACTTC
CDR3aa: CASSVSAAEQETQYF

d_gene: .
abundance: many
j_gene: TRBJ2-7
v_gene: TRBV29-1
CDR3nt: TGCAGCGCTATGACAGGTGGAAGCTCCTACGAGCAGTACTTC
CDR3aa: CSAMTGGSSYEQYF

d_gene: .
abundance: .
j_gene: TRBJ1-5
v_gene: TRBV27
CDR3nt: TGTGCCAGCAGTTTGGTCCTCGGGTGGCAGCCCCAGCATTTT
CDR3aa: CASSLVLGWQPQHF

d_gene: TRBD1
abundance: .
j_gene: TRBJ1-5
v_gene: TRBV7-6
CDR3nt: TGTGCCAGCAGCTTAGCACCATTGACAGGGCCACATCAGCCCCAGCATTTT
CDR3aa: CASSLAPLTGPHQPQHF

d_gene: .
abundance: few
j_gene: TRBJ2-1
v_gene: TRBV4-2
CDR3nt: TGTGCCAGCAGCCAAGATCTGGGGCCCCACAATGAGCAGTTCTTC
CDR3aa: CASSQDLGPHNEQFF

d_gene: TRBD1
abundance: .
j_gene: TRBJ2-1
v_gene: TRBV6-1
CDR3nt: TGTGCCAGCAGTAAAGGGACAGCGTACAATGAGCAGTTCTTC
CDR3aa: CASSKGTAYNEQFF

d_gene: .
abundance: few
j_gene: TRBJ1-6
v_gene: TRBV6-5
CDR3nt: TGTGCCAGCAGTTACTCGAATGGGCAGGGGAGCTCACCCCTCCACTTT
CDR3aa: CASSYSNGQGSSPLHF

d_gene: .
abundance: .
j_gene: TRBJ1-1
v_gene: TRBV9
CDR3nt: TGTGCCAGCAGCCCTTCTATGAACACTGAAGCTTTCTTT
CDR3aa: CASSPSMNTEAFF

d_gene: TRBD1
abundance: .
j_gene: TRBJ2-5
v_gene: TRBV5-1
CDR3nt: TGCGCCAGCAGCAGGATGACAGGGGAGACCCAGTACTTC
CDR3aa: CASSRMTGETQYF

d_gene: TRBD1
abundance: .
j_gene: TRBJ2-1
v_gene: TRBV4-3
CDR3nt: TGCGCCAGCAGCCAAGATAGACAGGGGTCCTACAATGAGCAGTTCTTC
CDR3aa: CASSQDRQGSYNEQFF

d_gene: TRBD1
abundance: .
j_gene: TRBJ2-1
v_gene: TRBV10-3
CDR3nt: TGTGCCATCAGTGAGTCGAACGACAGGGTCTCCTACAATGAGCAGTTCTTC
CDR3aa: CAISESNDRVSYNEQFF

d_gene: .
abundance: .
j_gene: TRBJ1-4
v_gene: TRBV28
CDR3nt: TGTGCCAGCAGTTTCTTGAGCGAAAAACTGTTTTTT
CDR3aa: CASSFLSEKLFF

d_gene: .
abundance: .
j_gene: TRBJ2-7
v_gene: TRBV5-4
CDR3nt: TGTGCCAGCAGCTCCCGTGGGGGCAGGAGCTCCTACGAGCAGTACTTC
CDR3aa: CASSSRGGRSSYEQYF

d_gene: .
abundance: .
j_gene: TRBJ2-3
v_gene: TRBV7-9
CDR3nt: TGTGCCAGCAGCTTAGCCAGGCCCAACACAGATACGCAGTATTTT
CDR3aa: CASSLARPNTDTQYF

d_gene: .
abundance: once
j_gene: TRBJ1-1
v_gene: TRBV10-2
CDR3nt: TGCGCCAGCAGAGAGATCCGGGAGAACACTGAAGCTTTCTTT
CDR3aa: CASREIRENTEAFF